The next 13 T cell receptor beta chains were all read from a single sample in a study of blood T cell repertoires in COVID-19. Clones were sequenced by immunoSEQ multiplex PCR, and TCRdb holds only the in-frame ones, with some missing. Found here are fewer than 90,000 clones, 80% to 90% of them singletons; the top ten hold 1.5% to 2.5%. Sequenced input: peripheral blood. These TCRs come from a woman over 75 with active or convalescent COVID-19.

Only one count was recorded for this clone. This chain joins TRBV19 and TRBJ2-3; 8 bases map to TRBD1. The germline CDR1 and CDR2 sequences are LNHDA and SQIVND (reference sequence). The CDR3 is made up of 15 amino acids. V lost 6 bases, J lost 3 bases, and 8 bases stayed unmatched. The DNA for the CDR3 is TGTGCCAGTAGATTGAACAGGGGGAGTACAGATACGCAGTATTTT. This encodes CASRLNRGSTDTQYF. Combining the CDR3 with reference TRBV19 and TRBJ2-3 gives the whole variable domain DGGITQSPKYLFRKEGQNVTLSCEQNLNHDAMYWYRQDPGQGLRLIYYSQIVNDFQKGDIAEGYSVSREKKESFPLTVTSAQKNPTAFYLCASRLNRGSTDTQYFGPGTRLTVL.

The V call is TRBV29-1, the J call TRBJ2-2; TRBD2 aligns across 15 bases. CDR1 and CDR2 (germline): SQVTM, ANQGSEA. The CDR3 has 17 amino acids. The trim removed 4 bases at V and 0 bases at J, leaving 3 bases unmatched. CDR3 sequence reads: CSVAGLAGGTNTGELFF. The DNA for the CDR3 is TGCAGCGTTGCTGGACTAGCGGGGGGGACGAACACCGGGGAGCTGTTTTTT.

This clone was counted once. The rearrangement links TRBV19 to TRBJ2-5; tentatively, D is TRBD1 (6 bases). Looked up from germline, CDR1 is LNHDA and CDR2 is SQIVND (reference sequence). V was pared by 1 base and J by 0 bases, with 6 bases between. The CDR3 length is 14 residues. This CDR3 reads CASSIGTDQETQYF. The DNA for the CDR3 is TGTGCCAGTAGTATAGGGACAGACCAAGAGACCCAGTACTTC.

The chain recombines TRBV24-1 with TRBJ2-5; 7 nucleotides align to TRBD2. V gave up 1 base and J gave up 4 bases; unmatched junction bases: 8. This CDR3 spans 16 amino acids. Germline V gene sequence: CDR1 KGHDR, CDR2 SFDVKD. CDR3 sequence reads: CATSDLRSGKSETQYF. The CDR3 region has the DNA TGTGCCACCAGTGATTTAAGGAGCGGGAAGTCAGAGACCCAGTACTTC.

The chain links TRBV9 to TRBJ1-1, with 7 bases lining up with TRBD1. Germline V lookup: CDR1 SGDLS, CDR2 YYNGEE. V shed 0 bases, J shed 2 bases, and the junction held 4 bases outside the gene matches. The CDR3 is 15 residues long. The CDR3 sequence: CASSVERGRNTEAFF. The CDR3 bases are TGTGCCAGCAGCGTAGAAAGGGGGCGCAACACTGAAGCTTTCTTT.

The chain combines TRBV3-1 (or the pseudogene TRBV3-2) with TRBJ1-3, with unresolved D. The V and J ends lost 1 base and 6 bases respectively, with 7 bases between them. This CDR3 is 13 amino acids long. CDR1 is LGHDT, CDR2 YNNKEL, per germline (reference sequence). CDR3 loop: CASSQGRPNTIYF. The CDR3 region has the DNA TGTGCCAGCAGCCAAGGCAGGCCAAACACCATATATTTT.

The V gene is TRBV18, the J gene TRBJ1-1; D is unclear. The CDR3 has 12 residues. CDR1 and CDR2 (germline): KGHSH, LQKENI. V lost 3 bases, J lost 6 bases, and 8 bases lay in between. DNA for the CDR3: TGTGCCAGCTCACCGCGGGTGGCTGAAGCTTTCTTT. It codes for CASSPRVAEAFF.

The chain uses TRBV5-5 and TRBJ2-7; D possibly corresponds to TRBD2 (6 bases). The CDR3 is 15 residues long. From germline, CDR1 is SGHKS and CDR2 YYEKEE (reference sequence). With 4 bases removed from V and 3 bases from J, the gap between germline ends came to 17 bases. The CDR3 loop reads CASSQGTSTVYEQYF. For the CDR3, the DNA is TGTGCCAGCAGCCAAGGGACTTCAACAGTCTACGAGCAGTACTTC.

The chain carries TRBV7-9 and TRBJ1-4; 11 bases fit TRBD1. The V gene end was trimmed by 6 bases and the J gene end by 8 bases; junction bases not matched to a gene: 5. The CDR3 is 14 amino acids. CDR1 is SEHNR and CDR2 is FQNEAQ in the germline V gene (reference sequence). The DNA of the CDR3 is TGTGCCAGCAGAGAGGGACAGGGGGACGAAAAACTGTTTTTT. Translation: CASREGQGDEKLFF.

CDR3 in amino acids: CASSLATGVETQYF. The DNA of the CDR3 is TGCGCCAGCAGCTTGGCCACAGGGGTAGAGACCCAGTACTTC. This chain joins TRBV5-1 and TRBJ2-5, with 7 bases identical to TRBD1. The CDR3 length is 14 residues. Losses at the gene ends were 0 bases for V and 4 bases for J; bases not matched to a gene: 3. CDR1 is SGHRS and CDR2 is YFSETQ in the germline V gene.

The chain recombines TRBV7-8 with TRBJ1-2, with a tentative D call TRBD1 (6 bases). The V gene lost 5 bases and the J gene lost 4 bases, with 11 bases spanning the gap. The CDR3 runs to 13 residues. Germline loops: CDR1 SGHVS, CDR2 FQNEAQ. The CDR3 reads CASSRRDTYGYTF. As DNA, the CDR3 is TGTGCCAGCAGCCGTCGGGACACCTATGGCTACACCTTC. The complete variable domain, with remaining parts taken from reference TRBV7-8 and TRBJ1-2, reads GAGVSQSPRYKVAKRGQDVALRCDPISGHVSLFWYQQALGQGPEFLTYFQNEAQLDKSGLPSDRFFAERPEGSVSTLKIQRTQQEDSAVYLCASSRRDTYGYTFGSGTRLTVV.

CDR3 sequence: CASTPGLAGNREQFF. CDR3 sequence (DNA): TGTGCCAGCACTCCGGGACTAGCGGGAAATAGGGAGCAGTTCTTC. The chain uses TRBV27 and TRBJ2-1, with TRBD2 identical over 13 bases. With V trimmed by 7 bases and J by 10 bases, 10 bases remained unmatched. This CDR3 is 15 amino acids long. Germline CDR1 is MNHEY and CDR2 is SMNVEV (reference sequence).

This clone was seen only once. The chain employs TRBV6-5 and TRBJ2-5; 12 bases map to TRBD2. Trimming cost V 7 bases and J 4 bases; bases outside gene matches: 4. The germline gives CDR1 MNHEY, CDR2 SVGAGI. The CDR3 consists of 14 residues. CDR3 in DNA: TGTGCCAGCACGCCGACTAGCGGGGGAGAGACCCAGTACTTC. Its translation is CASTPTSGGETQYF.